This T cell receptor beta chain was documented in a study of Graves' ophthalmopathy and Graves' hyperthyroidism (dated by TCRdb to between 2018 and 2020). The study in broad terms: A patient counted as having stable hyperthyroidism if there was no progression to ophthalmopathy within 18 months of follow-up. To tell Graves' ophthalmopathy apart from Graves' hyperthyroidism, and to predict which patients would progress to ophthalmopathy, the study relied on TCR beta repertoire signatures. In total, approximately 140 blood samples were TCR-sequenced: 40 to 45 ophthalmopathy, roughly 77 hyperthyroidism and about 17 hyperthyroidism-to-ophthalmopathy patients. To explore V-J signatures that separate ophthalmopathy from hyperthyroidism, a discovery set of about a hundred patients was enrolled, consisting of about 43 with ophthalmopathy and around 57 with stable hyperthyroidism. For independent validation, a separate cohort was made up of 18 hyperthyroidism patients plus 17 patients who later progressed from hyperthyroidism to ophthalmopathy. In several hyperthyroidism patients, the T-cell repertoire of thyroid tissue was compared with the T-cell repertoire of blood. After sampling, hyperthyroidism patients received methimazole starting at 30 mg daily, and ophthalmopathy patients received high-dose intravenous methylprednisolone. What the research found in general, with its limitations: No statistical method was used to predetermine the sample size, and group allocation was not hidden from the investigators. Ophthalmopathy was separated from stable hyperthyroidism by the 13-signature model with more than 85% sensitivity and around 81% specificity in cross-validation and with 80%/75% in the test set. In validation, the model predicted ophthalmopathy progression with more than 55% sensitivity and roughly 72% specificity; roughly eleven predicted patients were CT-confirmed with GO in a median of roughly 6.8 months. Most expanded thyroid clonotypes with a frequency above 0.001 also appeared in blood, which suggests that blood repertoires may reflect the immune response in the thyroid.

TCR beta CDR3 regions were amplified from RNA transcripts for repertoire sequencing. The first round was an RT-PCR using HTBI primers with the Qiagen OneStep RT-PCR kit, and this first round was followed by a second-round multiplex PCR, then size selection and purification. Libraries were sequenced paired-end with 100 bp reads on an Illumina HiSeq2000. The original pipeline was this. Reads were processed with SOAPnuke, discarding reads with adapters, uncalled bases, mean Phred below 15, or no exact constant-primer or identifier match. COPE v1.2.5 was used to merge high-quality paired reads. Clonotypes were defined as unique nucleotide sequences and were aligned to IMGT TRB V, D and J references using MiTCR v1.1. The analysis was limited to V-J combinations with a frequency above 0.0001, which together covered approximately 99% of repertoires. For each V-J combination, a TCR clonal expansion and chaos score was defined as F50 clonal expansion divided by the chaos observed in the TCRdist matrix. Welch's t-statistics and random forest were used to reduce the features to roughly 14 V-J combinations, which were then used as input to a naive Bayes classifier. The Morisita-Horn index was used to measure how similar the thyroid and blood repertoires were. The public reads were reprocessed in TCRdb via fastp at Q25 and MiXCR, keeping in-frame beta chains. CDR3 protein duplicates are merged, each entry listing the most common genes and DNA. The V and J calls follow TCRdb's processing rather than the paper's. This sample gives over a million distinct CDR3 sequences in total; around a third of them show up just once. The ten largest clonotypes hold 11% of the sample.

Hyperthyroidism patients were newly diagnosed, with disease duration under 2 months, and aged 18 to 65 years. Patients were excluded if they had other autoimmune diseases, uncontrolled infections, pregnancy or lactation. Diagnosis relied on clinical symptoms, serum thyroxine, TRAb, thyroid ultrasound and orbital computed tomography. Total RNA was extracted using Trizol reagent, and RNA quality was checked on an Agilent 2100 Bioanalyzer. This clonotype was observed at least ten times. Its antigen target is currently unknown. No much larger clone exists at a distance of one base, and base qualities are not known. The CDR3 has 13 amino acids, counting the end cysteine and phenylalanine. This entry keeps only the CDR3 DNA: 39 bases, framed from base 1. The trim is 5 bases for V and 0 bases for J, with a gap of 11 bases between the germline ends. As encoded in the germline V gene, CDR1 is SQVTM while CDR2 is ANQGSEA.

The receptor chain draws on TRBV29-1 and TRBJ2-7, and TRBD1 may be the D gene, going by 5 matching bases. Input material: peripheral blood or thyroid tissue (not recorded which). This clonotype was obtained from an adult man with Graves' hyperthyroidism. The base sequence is TGCAGCGTTACTGACAGTTACTCCTACGAGCAGTACTTC. It specifies CSVTDSYSYEQYF.